This entry lists 32 T cell receptor beta chains sequenced from one sample in a study of cytomegalovirus exposure and HLA in healthy donors. Profiled with immunoSEQ multiplex PCR; TCRdb holds only in-frame clones, not every one. The table includes 230,000 or so clones, about 91% detected once. Sequenced sample: PBMCs. The receptors originated from a woman in her late teens or twenties in good health and CMV-seronegative.

The chain employs TRBV10-2 and TRBJ2-3, with D unresolved. Germline lookup yields CDR1 WSHSY and CDR2 SAAADI. The CDR3 loop spans 14 amino acids. Trimming left V 11 bases short and J 1 base short, with 16 bases between. CDR3 sequence: CASRVEVGTDTQYF. CDR3 sequence (DNA): TGCGCCTCCCGGGTCGAAGTTGGCACAGATACGCAGTATTTT.

The gene calls are TRBV7-2 and TRBJ2-7; maybe TRBD1 (6 bases). Trimming took 1 base from V and 4 from J, leaving 11 bases between them. CDR1 is SGHTA, CDR2 FQGNSA, per germline. The CDR3 is 14 residues long. CDR3 DNA sequence: TGTGCCAGCAGCTTAGAGTCAGGGGAGTACGAGCAGTACTTC. This sequence encodes CASSLESGEYEQYF.

J is TRBJ1-2 and V is TRBV7-9; maybe TRBD1 (5 bases). This CDR3 is built from 16 residues. Per germline, CDR1 SEHNR and CDR2 FQNEAQ (reference sequence). Trimming took 3 bases from V and 5 from J, leaving 19 bases between them. The CDR3 sequence is CASSFTNGAGPYGYTF. The CDR3 DNA reads TGTGCCAGCAGCTTTACCAATGGGGCAGGGCCGTATGGCTACACCTTC.

The chain joins TRBV18 to TRBJ2-1; 7 bases match TRBD2. CDR3 length: 15 residues. Germline values: CDR1 KGHSH, CDR2 LQKENI. V lost 6 bases to trimming and J lost 3 bases; unmatched junction nucleotides: 8. The CDR3 DNA reads as TGTGCCAGCTCCCCGAAAGGGACTAACTACAATGAGCAGTTCTTC. This translates into CASSPKGTNYNEQFF. Drawing the rest from reference TRBV18 and TRBJ2-1, the complete variable domain is NAGVMQNPRHLVRRRGQEARLRCSPMKGHSHVYWYRQLPEEGLKFMVYLQKENIIDESGMPKERFSAEFPKEGPSILRIQQVVRGDSAAYFCASSPKGTNYNEQFFGPGTRLTVL.

This chain connects TRBV28 to TRBJ2-5, with 12 bases aligning to TRBD2. V lost 5 bases, J lost 1 base, and 2 bases stayed unmatched. This CDR3 has 15 residues. Germline-derived CDR1 and CDR2 are MDHEN and SYDVKM. The CDR3 nucleotides read TGTGCCAGCAGTCCTAGCGGGAGGGCCCAAGAGACCCAGTACTTC. As protein: CASSPSGRAQETQYF. Based on the CDR3 plus reference TRBV28 and TRBJ2-5, the full variable domain is DVKVTQSSRYLVKRTGEKVFLECVQDMDHENMFWYRQDPGLGLRLIYFSYDVKMKEKGDIPEGYSVSREKKERFSLILESASTNQTSMYLCASSPSGRAQETQYFGPGTRLLVL.

This sequence joins TRBV28 and TRBJ1-2, with TRBD1 matching over 8 bases. Germline-derived CDR1 and CDR2 are MDHEN and SYDVKM. The CDR3 extends over 11 amino acids. V lost 7 bases to trimming and J lost 8 bases; unmatched junction nucleotides: 3. This chain's CDR3 is CASTGGFGYTF. The CDR3 DNA sequence: TGTGCCAGCACAGGGGGCTTCGGCTACACCTTC.

The genes are TRBV4-2 and TRBJ2-1; 12 bases match TRBD2. The CDR3 extends over 18 amino acids. V was pared by 0 bases and J by 9 bases, with 12 bases of the junction left unmatched. The germline V gene has CDR1 LGHNA and CDR2 YNFKEQ. CDR3 in amino acids: CASSQDTPASGRAGEQFF. CDR3 nucleotide sequence: TGTGCCAGCAGCCAAGATACCCCGGCTAGCGGGAGGGCCGGTGAGCAGTTCTTC.

The gene calls are TRBV6-1 and TRBJ1-2; perhaps TRBD1 as D (6 bases). There are 14 residues in the CDR3. The germline V and J ends were trimmed by 7 bases and 4 bases, with 16 bases remaining between them. CDR1 is MNHNS and CDR2 is SASEGT in the germline V gene. The CDR3 reads CASKDRYRSYGYTF. Written as DNA, the CDR3 is TGTGCCAGCAAAGACAGGTATCGGAGCTATGGCTACACCTTC.

This clone was recorded once. The chain has TRBV7-2 and TRBJ1-5; D not certain. V lost 5 bases, J lost 0 bases, and 2 bases lay in between. CDR1 and CDR2 from the germline V gene are SGHTA and FQGNSA. This CDR3 has 12 amino acids. The CDR3: CASSLSNQPQHF. The CDR3 DNA is TGTGCCAGCAGCCTTAGCAATCAGCCCCAGCATTTT.

This clone was seen just once. The rearrangement uses TRBV18 and TRBJ2-5, with TRBD1 as a possible D gene (6 bases). Per the germline V gene, CDR1 is KGHSH and CDR2 is LQKENI. V was cut by 11 bases and J by 5 bases, with 24 bases left in between. This CDR3 is 15 amino acids long. The CDR3 loop reads CAGVPTGSPRETQYF. The CDR3 nucleotides are TGTGCCGGCGTTCCTACAGGGAGTCCCAGGGAGACCCAGTACTTC.

The table lists this clone with a few counts. The chain joins TRBV27 to TRBJ1-2, with D perhaps matching TRBD1 (6 bases). Trimming shortened V by 6 bases and J by 7 bases, and 24 bases separated the two germline ends. Germline V gives CDR1 MNHEY, CDR2 SMNVEV (reference sequence). The CDR3 has 16 residues. The CDR3 region is CASRKGGGGIRLGYTF. In nucleotides, the CDR3 is TGTGCCAGCAGGAAGGGAGGGGGAGGAATTCGGCTTGGCTACACCTTC.

The chain links TRBV4-2 to TRBJ2-7, with 10 nucleotides matching TRBD1. Germline trimming cut 4 bases from V and 2 bases from J; bases unmatched to any gene: 8. The germline gives CDR1 LGHNA, CDR2 YNFKEQ. CDR3 length: 16 amino acids. This chain's CDR3 is CASSLSLTGGAYEQYF. Here the CDR3 DNA reads TGTGCCAGCAGCCTATCTTTGACAGGGGGCGCCTACGAGCAGTACTTC.

The chain combines TRBV5-1 with TRBJ2-3, with 15 bases matching TRBD2. The J segment lost 0 bases and the V segment lost 4 bases, leaving 9 bases of the junction unmatched. The CDR3 is 19 residues long. Germline V gene sequence: CDR1 SGHRS, CDR2 YFSETQ. The CDR3 protein is CASSPGLAGGLPSTDTQYF. CDR3 DNA sequence: TGCGCCAGCAGCCCGGGACTAGCGGGAGGACTCCCTAGCACAGATACGCAGTATTTT.

CDR3 DNA sequence: TGTGCCAGCAGCACAGGGGACTCAAACTATGGCTACACCTTC. Its protein is CASSTGDSNYGYTF. The chain has TRBV28 and TRBJ1-2; 7 bases match TRBD1. V lost 6 bases and J lost 2; bases outside the gene matches: 6. CDR3 length equals 14 residues. CDR1 and CDR2 from the germline V gene are MDHEN and SYDVKM.

The gene calls are TRBV7-9 and TRBJ1-1; TRBD1 is a possible D gene (5 bases). The V gene lost 5 bases and the J gene lost 4 bases, with 17 bases spanning the gap. CDR1 and CDR2 from the germline V gene are SEHNR and FQNEAQ (reference sequence). The CDR3 runs to 15 residues. The CDR3 is CASSPRQPRGTEAFF. CDR3 DNA sequence: TGTGCCAGCAGCCCCCGACAGCCGCGAGGCACTGAAGCTTTCTTT.

The chain combines TRBV25-1 with TRBJ2-5; D gene ambiguous. The CDR3 runs to 11 residues. V was shortened by 4 bases and J by 5 bases, with 5 bases between the two germline ends. Germline CDR1 is MGHDK and CDR2 is SYGVNS. The CDR3 loop reads CASSVQETQYF. The CDR3 DNA is TGTGCCAGCAGTGTTCAGGAGACCCAGTACTTC.

This clone was seen a single time. The chain uses TRBV5-6 and TRBJ2-4; D is ambiguous. V lost 2 bases and J lost 0, with 15 bases in between. This CDR3 has 17 residues. CDR1 is SGHDT, CDR2 YYEEEE, per germline. DNA of the CDR3: TGTGCCAGCAGCTTTCTTGAGACTCGGTTAGCCAAAAACATTCAGTACTTC. Its translation is CASSFLETRLAKNIQYF.

The genes are TRBV29-1 and TRBJ1-4; D uncertain. V lost 4 bases and J lost 5, with 11 bases in between. This CDR3 contains 13 residues. Germline V gene data show CDR1 as SQVTM and CDR2 as ANQGSEA. The CDR3 region is CSVVWAENEKLFF. As DNA, the CDR3 is TGCAGCGTTGTATGGGCAGAGAATGAAAAACTGTTTTTT.

J is TRBJ1-2 and V is TRBV28, with TRBD1 matching 7 bases. CDR3 length equals 14 residues. Germline lookup yields CDR1 MDHEN and CDR2 SYDVKM. After removal of 2 bases from V and 4 bases from J, the junction contained 4 bases not matched to a gene. CDR3 DNA: TGTGCCAGCAGTTTAACGGGACAGATCTATGGCTACACCTTC. It is translated as CASSLTGQIYGYTF.

The chain carries TRBV7-2 and TRBJ1-2; 9 nucleotides line up with TRBD1. V lost 6 bases and J lost 6; bases outside the gene matches: 8. CDR1 and CDR2 (germline): SGHTA, FQGNSA. The CDR3 covers 14 residues. CDR3: CASREAGTGNGYTF. The CDR3 DNA reads as TGTGCCAGCAGGGAAGCTGGGACAGGGAATGGCTACACCTTC.

The rearrangement joins TRBV7-9 to TRBJ1-2; no firm D call. CDR3 length: 13 residues. Germline lookup yields CDR1 SEHNR and CDR2 FQNEAQ (reference sequence). V lost 4 bases to trimming and J lost 6 bases, with 12 bases between them. CDR3 in DNA: TGTGCCAGCAGCTATGTTAGCGGGGATGGCTACACCTTC. It translates to CASSYVSGDGYTF.

J is TRBJ1-2 and V is TRBV4-3; D remains ambiguous. This CDR3 contains 18 residues. The germline CDR1 and CDR2 sequences are LGHNA and YSLEER. Trimming removed 0 bases at V and 0 bases at J, with 17 bases between. The CDR3 coding sequence is TGCGCCAGCAGCCAAGAACTGGCCCGGCCGGGAGCTAACTATGGCTACACCTTC. Translating gives CASSQELARPGANYGYTF.

The chain combines TRBV19 with TRBJ2-1; tentatively, D is TRBD2 (5 bases). V was shortened by 3 bases and J by 7 bases, with 10 bases between the two germline ends. The length of the CDR3 is 13 residues. Germline V gives CDR1 LNHDA, CDR2 SQIVND (reference sequence). The CDR3 DNA sequence: TGTGCCAGTAGTATTACTAGGAGGAATGAGCAGTTCTTC. Translation gives CASSITRRNEQFF. Full variable domain (rest looked up from reference TRBV19 and TRBJ2-1): DGGITQSPKYLFRKEGQNVTLSCEQNLNHDAMYWYRQDPGQGLRLIYYSQIVNDFQKGDIAEGYSVSREKKESFPLTVTSAQKNPTAFYLCASSITRRNEQFFGPGTRLTVL.

The chain couples TRBV28 to TRBJ1-5; TRBD1 matches at 7 bases. Germline V gene sequence: CDR1 MDHEN, CDR2 SYDVKM. This CDR3 has 16 residues. With V trimmed by 6 bases and J by 4 bases, 12 bases remained unmatched. CDR3 protein: CASSPTRQGQNQPQHF. As DNA, the CDR3 is TGTGCCAGCAGCCCCACTCGACAGGGCCAGAATCAGCCCCAGCATTTT.

The chain couples TRBV28 to TRBJ1-3; D is unclear. This CDR3 region has 14 residues. Between the trimmed V and J ends, which lost 5 bases and 1 base, there was a span of 9 bases. CDR1 and CDR2 from the germline V gene are MDHEN and SYDVKM. The CDR3 sequence: CASSPWSSGNTIYF. CDR3 nucleotides: TGTGCCAGCAGTCCTTGGAGTTCTGGAAACACCATATATTTT.

The chain employs TRBV19 and TRBJ2-7, with TRBD2 identical over 8 bases. V gave up 5 bases and J gave up 0 bases; unmatched junction bases: 6. The CDR3 length is 15 residues. Germline CDR1 LNHDA, CDR2 SQIVND (reference sequence). The CDR3 is CASSVLAESSYEQYF. As DNA, the CDR3 is TGTGCCAGTAGTGTACTAGCGGAGAGCTCCTACGAGCAGTACTTC.

The chain recombines TRBV7-8 with TRBJ1-1, with D possibly TRBD1 on 6 matching bases. CDR1 is SGHVS, CDR2 FQNEAQ, per germline. This CDR3 spans 15 amino acids. V lost 2 bases and J lost 11, with 21 bases in between. CDR3 region: CASSLYPDSYSGAFF. The CDR3 nucleotides are TGTGCCAGCAGCTTATATCCGGACAGCTATTCCGGGGCTTTCTTT.

This chain uses TRBV27 with TRBJ1-4; D is perhaps TRBD1 (5 bases). Between the trimmed V and J ends, which lost 5 bases and 4 bases, there was a span of 8 bases. In germline, CDR1 is MNHEY, CDR2 SMNVEV (reference sequence). The length of the CDR3 is 13 residues. DNA of the CDR3: TGTGCCAGCAGTGGGGGACTTAATGAAAAACTGTTTTTT. Residues: CASSGGLNEKLFF.

V gene TRBV27 combines with J gene TRBJ2-5; tentative D call: TRBD2 (6 bases). CDR1 is MNHEY and CDR2 is SMNVEV in the germline V gene (reference sequence). The CDR3 is 13 amino acids. The V end was cut by 8 bases, the J end by 5 bases, with 15 bases between. The CDR3 bases are TGTGCCAGCCGGGACTGGAACGGGGAGACCCAGTACTTC. This sequence encodes CASRDWNGETQYF.

The rearrangement links TRBV6-5 to TRBJ2-7, with TRBD1 matching 7 bases. Germline V gene sequence: CDR1 MNHEY, CDR2 SVGAGI. V gave up 6 bases and J gave up 0 bases; unmatched junction bases: 5. This CDR3 has 14 amino acids. Here the CDR3 reads CASSPGTASYEQYF. CDR3 DNA sequence: TGTGCCAGCAGCCCCGGGACAGCCTCCTACGAGCAGTACTTC.

The chain links TRBV5-1 to TRBJ2-5; D is ambiguous. This CDR3 has 14 residues. The V end lost 4 bases, the J end lost 3 bases, and 13 bases lay between the germline ends. Germline loops: CDR1 SGHRS, CDR2 YFSETQ. Written as DNA, the CDR3 is TGCGCCAGCAGCACTAATTTGCGTGAAGAGACCCAGTACTTC. This encodes CASSTNLREETQYF.

The V gene is TRBV5-1, the J gene TRBJ2-7; 12 bases align to TRBD1. V was pared by 3 bases and J by 6 bases, with 4 bases of the junction left unmatched. The CDR3 loop spans 14 amino acids. From germline, CDR1 is SGHRS and CDR2 YFSETQ. CDR3 sequence reads: CASSSGTGGLEQYF. CDR3 DNA sequence: TGCGCCAGCAGCTCCGGGACAGGGGGCCTCGAGCAGTACTTC.